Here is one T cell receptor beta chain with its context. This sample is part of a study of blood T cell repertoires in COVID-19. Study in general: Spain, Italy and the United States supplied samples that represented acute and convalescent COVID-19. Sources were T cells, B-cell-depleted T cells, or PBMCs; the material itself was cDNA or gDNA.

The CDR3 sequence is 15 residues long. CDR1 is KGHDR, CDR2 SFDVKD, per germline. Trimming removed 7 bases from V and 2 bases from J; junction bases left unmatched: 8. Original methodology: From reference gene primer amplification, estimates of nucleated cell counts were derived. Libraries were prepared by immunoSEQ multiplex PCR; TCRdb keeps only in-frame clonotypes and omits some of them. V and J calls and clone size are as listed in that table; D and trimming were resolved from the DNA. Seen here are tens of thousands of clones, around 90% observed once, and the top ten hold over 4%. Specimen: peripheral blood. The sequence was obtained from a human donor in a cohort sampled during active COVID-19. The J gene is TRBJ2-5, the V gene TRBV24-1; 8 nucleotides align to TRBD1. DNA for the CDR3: TGTGCCACCAGCGTACTCACAGGGGGGCAAGAGACCCAGTACTTC. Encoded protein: CATSVLTGGQETQYF.